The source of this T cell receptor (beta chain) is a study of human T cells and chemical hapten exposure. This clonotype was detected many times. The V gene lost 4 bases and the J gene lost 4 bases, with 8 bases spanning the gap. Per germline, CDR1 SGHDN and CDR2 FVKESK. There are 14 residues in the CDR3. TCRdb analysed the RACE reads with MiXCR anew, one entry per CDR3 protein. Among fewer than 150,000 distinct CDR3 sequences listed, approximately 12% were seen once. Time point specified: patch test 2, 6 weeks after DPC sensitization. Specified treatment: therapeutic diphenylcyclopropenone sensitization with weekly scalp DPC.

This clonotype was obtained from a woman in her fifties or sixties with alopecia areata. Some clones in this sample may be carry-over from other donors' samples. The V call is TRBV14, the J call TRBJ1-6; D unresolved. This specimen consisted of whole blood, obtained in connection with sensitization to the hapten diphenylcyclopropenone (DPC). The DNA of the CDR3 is TGTGCCAGCAGCCCGAGGGATTATAATTCACCCCTCCACTTT. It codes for CASSPRDYNSPLHF.